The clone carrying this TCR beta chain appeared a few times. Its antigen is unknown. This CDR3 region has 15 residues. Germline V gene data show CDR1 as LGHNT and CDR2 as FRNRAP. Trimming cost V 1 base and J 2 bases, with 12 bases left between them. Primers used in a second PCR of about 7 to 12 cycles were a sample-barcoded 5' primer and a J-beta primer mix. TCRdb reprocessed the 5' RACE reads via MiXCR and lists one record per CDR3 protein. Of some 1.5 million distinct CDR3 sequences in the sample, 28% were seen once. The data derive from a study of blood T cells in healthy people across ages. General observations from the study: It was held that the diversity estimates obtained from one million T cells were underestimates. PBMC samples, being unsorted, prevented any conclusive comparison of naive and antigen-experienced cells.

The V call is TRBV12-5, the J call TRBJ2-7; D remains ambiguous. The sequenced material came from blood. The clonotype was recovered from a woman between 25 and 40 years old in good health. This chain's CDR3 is CASGLGMDPTYEQYF. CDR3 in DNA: TGTGCTAGTGGTTTGGGGATGGACCCGACCTACGAGCAGTACTTC.